This T cell receptor (beta chain) was recovered during a study of glioma-infiltrating T cells (dated by TCRdb to between 2015 and 2016). About the full investigation: The study sequenced TCR alpha- and beta-chain repertoires from glioma tissue, from non-neoplastic brain tissue and from matched peripheral blood mononuclear cells. The paired cohort was made up of three low-grade glioma patients, eight or nine primary glioblastoma patients and three non-glioma patients who contributed non-neoplastic brain tissue. To measure how far tissue and blood T-cell populations diverged, each tissue-infiltrating repertoire was compared against the peripheral blood repertoire of the same patient. Overall study results and their limits: Group comparisons rested on small numbers: three non-neoplastic, three low-grade glioma and several glioblastoma patients. VJ-independent divergence between tissue and blood was found to be below expectation in non-neoplastic patients but above expectation in all gliomas, particularly low-grade gliomas. Only a very small number of CDR3 sequences turned up in both tissue and blood, a result put down to high CDR3 diversity combined with limited sampling.

The CDR3 spans 14 residues, from the cysteine through the phenylalanine. The only DNA kept is the CDR3, 42 bases in frame from the first base. After removal of 6 bases from V and 4 bases from J, the junction retains 8 bases not matched to a gene. Reading the germline V gene (reference sequence) gives CDR1 LNHDA and CDR2 SQIVND. Turning to this clonotype: What this receptor recognizes is not known. Base qualities are missing; no much larger clone stands one base away.

The iRepertoire nested amplicon-rescue multiplex PCR (arm-PCR) platform was used to amplify TCR alpha and beta CDR3 regions from RNA. One-step reverse transcription and amplification used about 95-450 ng of tissue mRNA or PBMC total RNA as input. Following bead purification, Illumina adapters were added through a secondary multiplex PCR, and the libraries were then gel-purified between 200 and 400 bp. Demultiplexing relied on internal 6-nucleotide barcodes carried by the libraries. The libraries were sequenced on an Illumina MiSeq using 2x220 or 2x250 nucleotide paired-end reads. Per the original workflow: Paired reads were merged using FLASH 1.2.11 and were aligned to the GRCh37 human genome using BWA-MEM, after which TRA and TRB reads were extracted. V and J assignment used an IMGT-derived reference of cassette sequences and CDR3 motifs that included pseudogenes. Reads were translated in three frames, and productive CDR3s were defined by a C…FGXG motif without stop codons. Clonotypes were defined as unique combinations of V-J cassette pair and CDR3 amino acid sequence. Reads were filtered by Hamming distance, with the threshold set by the sequence error rate of each sample in mapped regions. TCRdb reanalyzed the raw reads on its own, using fastp at Q25 for trimming and MiXCR for clone calling, and kept in-frame beta chains. CDR3 protein duplicates are merged, each entry listing the most common genes and DNA. These V and J calls rely on TCRdb rather than the paper's analysis. The sample table records over 120,000 distinct CDR3 sequences; around 42% of these occur just once. The ten largest clonotypes hold about 18% of the sample.

The rearrangement combines TRBV19 with TRBJ1-2, with 7 bases matching TRBD1. This TCR came from a human donor with low-grade glioma or glioblastoma, undergoing nonglioma brain surgery, or in good health (not recorded which). The source material was glioma tissue, nonneoplastic brain tissue, or PBMCs (not recorded which). The base sequence is TGTGCCAGTAGCCGTGACAGGGTGACCTATGGCTACACCTTC. Protein translation: CASSRDRVTYGYTF.